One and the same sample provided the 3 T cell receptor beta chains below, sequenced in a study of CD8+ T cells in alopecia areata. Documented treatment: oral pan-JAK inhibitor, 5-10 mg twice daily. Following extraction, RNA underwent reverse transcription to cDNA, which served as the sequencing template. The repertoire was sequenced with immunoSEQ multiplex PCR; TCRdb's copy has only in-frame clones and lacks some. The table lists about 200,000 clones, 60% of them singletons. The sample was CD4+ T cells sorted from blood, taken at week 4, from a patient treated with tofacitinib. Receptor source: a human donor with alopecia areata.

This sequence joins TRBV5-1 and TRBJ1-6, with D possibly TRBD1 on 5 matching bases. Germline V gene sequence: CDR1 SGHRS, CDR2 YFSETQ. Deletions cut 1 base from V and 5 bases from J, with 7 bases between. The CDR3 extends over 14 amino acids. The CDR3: CASSLRQNNSPLHF. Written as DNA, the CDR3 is TGCGCCAGCAGCTTGAGACAGAATAATTCACCCCTCCACTTT.

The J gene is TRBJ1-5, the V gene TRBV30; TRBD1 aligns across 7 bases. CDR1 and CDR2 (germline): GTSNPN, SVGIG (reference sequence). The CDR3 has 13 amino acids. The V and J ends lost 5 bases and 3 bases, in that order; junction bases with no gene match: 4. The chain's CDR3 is CAWRDRHNQPQHF. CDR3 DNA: TGTGCCTGGCGGGACAGACACAATCAGCCCCAGCATTTT.

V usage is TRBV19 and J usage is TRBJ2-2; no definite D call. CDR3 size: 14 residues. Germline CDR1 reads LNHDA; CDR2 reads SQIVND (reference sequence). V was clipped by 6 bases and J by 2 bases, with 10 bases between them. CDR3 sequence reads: CASRTRGNTGELFF. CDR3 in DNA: TGTGCCAGTAGAACCCGTGGAAACACCGGGGAGCTGTTTTTT.